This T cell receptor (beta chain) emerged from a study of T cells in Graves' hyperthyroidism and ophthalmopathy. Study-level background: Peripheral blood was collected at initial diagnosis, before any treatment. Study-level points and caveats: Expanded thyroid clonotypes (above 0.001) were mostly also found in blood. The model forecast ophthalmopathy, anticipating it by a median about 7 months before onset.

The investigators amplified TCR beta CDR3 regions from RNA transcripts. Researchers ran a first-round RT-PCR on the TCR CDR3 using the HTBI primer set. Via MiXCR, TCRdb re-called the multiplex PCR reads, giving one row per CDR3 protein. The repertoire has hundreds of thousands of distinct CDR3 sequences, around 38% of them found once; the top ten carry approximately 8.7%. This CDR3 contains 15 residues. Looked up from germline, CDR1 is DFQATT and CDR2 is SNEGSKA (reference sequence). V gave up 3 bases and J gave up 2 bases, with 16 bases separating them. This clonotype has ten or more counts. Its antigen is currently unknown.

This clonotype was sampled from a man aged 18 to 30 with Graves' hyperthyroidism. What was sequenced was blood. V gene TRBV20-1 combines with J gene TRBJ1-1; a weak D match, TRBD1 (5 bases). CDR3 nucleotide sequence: TGCAGTGCTAGGGAGGCAGGGAACCTTAACACTGAAGCTTTCTTT. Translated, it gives CSAREAGNLNTEAFF.